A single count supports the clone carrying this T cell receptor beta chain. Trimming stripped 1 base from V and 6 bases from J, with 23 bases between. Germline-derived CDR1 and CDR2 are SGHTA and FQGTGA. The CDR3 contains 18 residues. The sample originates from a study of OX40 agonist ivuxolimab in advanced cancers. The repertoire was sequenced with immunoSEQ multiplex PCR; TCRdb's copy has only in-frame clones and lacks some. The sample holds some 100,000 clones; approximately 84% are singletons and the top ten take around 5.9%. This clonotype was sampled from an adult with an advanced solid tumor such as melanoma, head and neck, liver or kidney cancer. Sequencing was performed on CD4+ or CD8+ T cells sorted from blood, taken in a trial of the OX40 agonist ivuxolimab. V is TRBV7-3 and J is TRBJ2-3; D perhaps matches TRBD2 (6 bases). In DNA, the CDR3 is TGTGCCAGCAGCTTAAATCGGTTTCGAACTGCTGGGGGGGATACGCAGTATTTT. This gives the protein CASSLNRFRTAGGDTQYF.